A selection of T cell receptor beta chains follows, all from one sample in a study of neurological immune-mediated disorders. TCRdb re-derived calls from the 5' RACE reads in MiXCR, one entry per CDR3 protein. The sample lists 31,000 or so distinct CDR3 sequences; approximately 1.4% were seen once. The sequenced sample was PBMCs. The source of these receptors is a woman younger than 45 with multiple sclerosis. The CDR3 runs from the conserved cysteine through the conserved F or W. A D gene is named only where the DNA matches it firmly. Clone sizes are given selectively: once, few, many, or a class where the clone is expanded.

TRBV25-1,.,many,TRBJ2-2,TGTGCCAGCAGCCGGACAGCTCAAGGGGAGCTGTTTTTT,CASSRTAQGELFF
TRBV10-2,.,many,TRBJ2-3,TGCGCCAGCAAGGAGACCCCCGGGAGCACAGATACGCAGTATTTT,CASKETPGSTDTQYF
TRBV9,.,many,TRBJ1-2,TGTGCCAGCAGCGCGGACGGGTATGGCTACACCTTC,CASSADGYGYTF
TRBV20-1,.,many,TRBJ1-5,TGCAGTGCAGGCGGCAGGGGCGGACAGCCCCAGCATTTT,CSAGGRGGQPQHF
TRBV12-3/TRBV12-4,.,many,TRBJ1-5,TGTGCCAGCAGTTTTACAGACAATCAGCCCCAGCATTTT,CASSFTDNQPQHF
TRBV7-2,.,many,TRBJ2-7,TGTGCCAGCAGCACCCAGGCTTCCGGAAACGAGCAGTACTTC,CASSTQASGNEQYF
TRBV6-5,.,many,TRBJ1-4,TGTGCCAGCAGTTACTCGACCCGTCCAGGGACTAATGAAAAACTGTTTTTT,CASSYSTRPGTNEKLFF
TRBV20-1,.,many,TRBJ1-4,TGCAGTGCTAGAGACCTTGGGCACAATGAAAAACTGTTTTTT,CSARDLGHNEKLFF
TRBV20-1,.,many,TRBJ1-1,TGCAGTGCTAGTAAGGGTCAGACTGAAGCTTTCTTT,CSASKGQTEAFF
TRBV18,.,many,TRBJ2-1,TGTGCCAGCTCGCGACTAGAAGGAAATGAGCAGTTCTTC,CASSRLEGNEQFF
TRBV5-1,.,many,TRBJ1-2,TGCGCCAGCAGCCTAGGGCATGGCTACACCTTC,CASSLGHGYTF
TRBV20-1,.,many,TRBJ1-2,TGCAGTGCTAGAGATGGGACTGCAATACTCGGCTACACCTTC,CSARDGTAILGYTF
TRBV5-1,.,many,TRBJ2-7,TGCGCCAGCAGCTTGGGAGGGGGGTGTGGCGACGAGCAGTACTTC,CASSLGGGCGDEQYF
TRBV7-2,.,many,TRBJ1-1,TGTGCCAGCAGCTCCTATAGGCCTGAAGCTTTCTTT,CASSSYRPEAFF
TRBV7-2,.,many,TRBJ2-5,TGTGCCAGCAGCTTGGGGTCAGTGGGCCAAGAGACCCAGTACTTC,CASSLGSVGQETQYF
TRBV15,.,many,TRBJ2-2,TGTGCCACCAGCAGAGGTTCGGGGGGCCCCAACACCGGGGAGCTGTTTTTT,CATSRGSGGPNTGELFF
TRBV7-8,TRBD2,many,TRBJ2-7,TGTGCCAGCAGCCCGCGGGACTACTCCTACGAGCAGTACTTC,CASSPRDYSYEQYF
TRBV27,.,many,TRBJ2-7,TGTGCCAGCAGTACCCCATACGAGCAGTACTTC,CASSTPYEQYF
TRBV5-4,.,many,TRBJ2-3,TGTGCCAGCAGCATGGGGAGGTCGGGCACAGATACGCAGTATTTT,CASSMGRSGTDTQYF
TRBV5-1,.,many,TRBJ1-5,TGCGCCAGCAGCTTGGTGGCAGGGAGCGATCAGCCCCAGCATTTT,CASSLVAGSDQPQHF
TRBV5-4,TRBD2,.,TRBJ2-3,TGTGCCAGCAGCAGAAGCGGGGGGGCCGCAGATACGCAGTATTTT,CASSRSGGAADTQYF
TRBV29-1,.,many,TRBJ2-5,TGCAGCGTTGGTCCAGAGACCCAGTACTTC,CSVGPETQYF
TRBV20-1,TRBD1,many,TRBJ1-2,TGCAGGACCGAGGGGGCGCGGTCCAATGGCTACACCTTC,CRTEGARSNGYTF
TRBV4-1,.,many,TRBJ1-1,TGCGCCAGCAGCCTGAGGGAATCAGTGGTTACTGAAGCTTTCTTT,CASSLRESVVTEAFF
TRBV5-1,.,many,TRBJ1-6,TGCGCCAGCAGCCCCGTCCTTGAGAATTCACCCCTCCACTTT,CASSPVLENSPLHF
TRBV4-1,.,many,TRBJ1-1,TGCGCCAGCAGCCAAGTAATGAACACTGAAGCTTTCTTT,CASSQVMNTEAFF
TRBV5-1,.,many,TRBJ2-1,TGCGCCAGCAGCTTAGACCGTTACAATGAGCAGTTCTTC,CASSLDRYNEQFF
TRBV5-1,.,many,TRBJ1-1,TGCGCCAGCAGCTCGGGTTGGACTGAAGCTTTCTTT,CASSSGWTEAFF
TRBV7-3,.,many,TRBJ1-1,TGTGCCAGCAGCTTATTTGGGGGGGCGTCTGAAGCTTTCTTT,CASSLFGGASEAFF
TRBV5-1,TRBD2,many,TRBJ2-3,TGCGCCAGCACCGTTACTAGCGGGGGGGCCAATACGCAGTATTTT,CASTVTSGGANTQYF
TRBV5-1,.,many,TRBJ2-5,TGCGCCAGCAGCCGTTCTCAGACCCAGTACTTC,CASSRSQTQYF
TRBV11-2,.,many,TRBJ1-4,TGTGCCAGCAGCCAGGTCTGGGGCAATGAAAAACTGTTTTTT,CASSQVWGNEKLFF
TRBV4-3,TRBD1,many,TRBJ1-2,TGCGCCAGCAGACCCGGGACAGGACCCAACTATGGCTACACCTTC,CASRPGTGPNYGYTF
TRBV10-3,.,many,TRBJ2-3,TGTGCCATCAGTGCTCGAGGGGAGAGCACAGATACGCAGTATTTT,CAISARGESTDTQYF
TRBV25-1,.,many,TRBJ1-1,TGTGCCAGCAGTGAGGGGGGGCGGGCTGAAGCTTTCTTT,CASSEGGRAEAFF
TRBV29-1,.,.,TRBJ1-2,TGCAGCGTTGGCGGGTACACCGGATTTGGCTACACCTTC,CSVGGYTGFGYTF
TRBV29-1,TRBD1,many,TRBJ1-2,TGCAGCGTTACAGGGGGCGGGTACTATGGCTACACCTTC,CSVTGGGYYGYTF
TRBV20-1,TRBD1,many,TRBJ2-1,TGCAGTGCCGGGCGGGACAGGGGTCGTGAGCAGTTCTTC,CSAGRDRGREQFF
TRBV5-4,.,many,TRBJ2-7,TGTGCCAGCAGCTTGCGGGGCGGGCGGGAGCAGTACTTC,CASSLRGGREQYF
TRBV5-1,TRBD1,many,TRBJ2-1,TGCGCCAGCAGCTTGGAGGGACAGGGGGCGCGGGAGCAGTTCTTC,CASSLEGQGAREQFF
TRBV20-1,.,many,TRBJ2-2,TGCAGTGCTAGAGTGACGGGGGTGAACACCGGGGAGCTGTTTTTT,CSARVTGVNTGELFF
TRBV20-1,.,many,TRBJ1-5,TGCAGTGCTAGTGGTAGGCACAATCAGCCCCAGCATTTT,CSASGRHNQPQHF
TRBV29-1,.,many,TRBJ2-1,TGCAGCGTTGACAGGGGAAATGAGCAGTTCTTC,CSVDRGNEQFF
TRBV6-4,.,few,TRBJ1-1,TGTGCCAGCAGTGTCGGTGAGAACACTGAAGCTTTCTTT,CASSVGENTEAFF
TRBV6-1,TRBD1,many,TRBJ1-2,TGTGCCAGCAGTGCGGGACAGGGGTATGGCTACACCTTC,CASSAGQGYGYTF
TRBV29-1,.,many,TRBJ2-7,TGCAGCGTTGGGACCTTCTACGAGCAGTACTTC,CSVGTFYEQYF
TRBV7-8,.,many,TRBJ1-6,TGTGCCAGCAGGGCCCAGGGAGGGAATTCACCCCTCCACTTT,CASRAQGGNSPLHF
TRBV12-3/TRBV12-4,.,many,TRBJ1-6,TGTGCCAGCACCCGAGTCCGGAATTCACCCCTCCACTTT,CASTRVRNSPLHF
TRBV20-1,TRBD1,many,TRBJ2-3,TGCAGTGCTAGCCCAGGGGGATTACCGGATACGCAGTATTTT,CSASPGGLPDTQYF
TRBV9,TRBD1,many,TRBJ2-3,TGTGCCAGCAGCGTCGGACAGGGCGGGACGGATACGCAGTATTTT,CASSVGQGGTDTQYF
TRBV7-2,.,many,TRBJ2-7,TGTGCCAGCAGTTCGATGGGCGAGCAGTACTTC,CASSSMGEQYF